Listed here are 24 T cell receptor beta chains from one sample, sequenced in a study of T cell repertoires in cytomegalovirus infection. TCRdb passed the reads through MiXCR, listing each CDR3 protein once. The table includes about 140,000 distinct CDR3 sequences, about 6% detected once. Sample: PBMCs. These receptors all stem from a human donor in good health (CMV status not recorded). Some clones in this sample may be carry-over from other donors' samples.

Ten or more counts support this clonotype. CDR3 region: CASSLEVWTGTTGELFF. The CDR3 DNA reads as TGTGCCAGCAGCTTAGAGGTTTGGACAGGAACGACCGGGGAGCTGTTTTTT. The chain links TRBV7-2 to TRBJ2-2, with 7 bases aligning to TRBD1. Germline V gene sequence: CDR1 SGHTA, CDR2 FQGNSA. With 1 base clipped from V and 5 bases from J, the junction kept 10 bases outside the gene matches. CDR3 length equals 17 residues. Full variable domain (remainder filled in from reference TRBV7-2 and TRBJ2-2): GAGVSQSPSNKVTEKGKDVELRCDPISGHTALYWYRQSLGQGLEFLIYFQGNSAPDKSGLPSDRFSAERTGGSVSTLTIQRTQQEDSAVYLCASSLEVWTGTTGELFFGEGSRLTVL.

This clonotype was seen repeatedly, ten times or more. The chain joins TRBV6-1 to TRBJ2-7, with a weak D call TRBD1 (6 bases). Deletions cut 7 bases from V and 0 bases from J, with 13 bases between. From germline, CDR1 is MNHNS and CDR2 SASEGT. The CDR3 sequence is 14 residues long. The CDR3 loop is CASNTDRSSYEQYF. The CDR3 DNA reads TGTGCCAGCAATACAGACAGGAGCTCCTACGAGCAGTACTTC.

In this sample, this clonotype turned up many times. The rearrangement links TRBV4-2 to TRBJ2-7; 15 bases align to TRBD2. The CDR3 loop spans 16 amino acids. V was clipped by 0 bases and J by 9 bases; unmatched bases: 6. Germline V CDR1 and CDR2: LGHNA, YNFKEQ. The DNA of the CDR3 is TGTGCCAGCAGCCAAGACCGGACTAGCGGGGGGGCCGGGCAGTACTTC. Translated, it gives CASSQDRTSGGAGQYF.

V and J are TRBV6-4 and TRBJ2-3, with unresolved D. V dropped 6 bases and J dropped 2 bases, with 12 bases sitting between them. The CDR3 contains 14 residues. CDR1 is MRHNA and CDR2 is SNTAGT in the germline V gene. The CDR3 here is CASSPQYHTDTQYF. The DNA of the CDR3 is TGTGCCAGCAGCCCTCAATACCACACAGATACGCAGTATTTT.

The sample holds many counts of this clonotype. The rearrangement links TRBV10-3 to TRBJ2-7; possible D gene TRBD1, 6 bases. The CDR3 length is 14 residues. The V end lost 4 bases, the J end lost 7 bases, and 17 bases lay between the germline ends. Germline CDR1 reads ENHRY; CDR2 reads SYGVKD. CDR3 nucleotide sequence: TGTGCCATCAGTGCCCGAACTGGGACACGGGAGCAGTACTTC. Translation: CAISARTGTREQYF.

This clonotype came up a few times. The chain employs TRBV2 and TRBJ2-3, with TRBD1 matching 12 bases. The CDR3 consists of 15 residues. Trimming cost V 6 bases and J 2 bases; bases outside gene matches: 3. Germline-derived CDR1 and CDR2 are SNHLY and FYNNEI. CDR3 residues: CASSGTGGDTDTQYF. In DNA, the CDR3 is TGTGCCAGCAGCGGGACAGGGGGCGACACAGATACGCAGTATTTT.

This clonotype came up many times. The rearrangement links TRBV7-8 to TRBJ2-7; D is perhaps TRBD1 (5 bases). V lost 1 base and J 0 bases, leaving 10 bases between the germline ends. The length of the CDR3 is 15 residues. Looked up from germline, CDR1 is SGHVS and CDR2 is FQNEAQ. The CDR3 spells CASSLEDNFSYEQYF. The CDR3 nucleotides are TGTGCCAGCAGCTTAGAGGACAACTTCTCCTACGAGCAGTACTTC.

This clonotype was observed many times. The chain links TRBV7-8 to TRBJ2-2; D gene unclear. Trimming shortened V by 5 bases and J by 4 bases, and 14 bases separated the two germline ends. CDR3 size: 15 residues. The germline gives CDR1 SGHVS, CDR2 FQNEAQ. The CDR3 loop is CASSLLPTTTGELFF. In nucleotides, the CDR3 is TGTGCCAGCAGCCTATTGCCTACCACCACCGGGGAGCTGTTTTTT.

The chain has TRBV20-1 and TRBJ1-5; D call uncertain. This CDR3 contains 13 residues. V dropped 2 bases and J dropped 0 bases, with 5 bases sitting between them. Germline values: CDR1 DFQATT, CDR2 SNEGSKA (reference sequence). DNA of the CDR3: TGCAGTGCTAGACGTTATAGCAATCAGCCCCAGCATTTT. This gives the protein CSARRYSNQPQHF.

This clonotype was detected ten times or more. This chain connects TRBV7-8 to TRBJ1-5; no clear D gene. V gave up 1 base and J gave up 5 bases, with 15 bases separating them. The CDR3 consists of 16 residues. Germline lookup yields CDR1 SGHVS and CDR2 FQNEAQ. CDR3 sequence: CASSLDRTGWYQPQHF. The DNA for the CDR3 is TGTGCCAGCAGCTTAGATAGGACGGGTTGGTATCAGCCCCAGCATTTT.

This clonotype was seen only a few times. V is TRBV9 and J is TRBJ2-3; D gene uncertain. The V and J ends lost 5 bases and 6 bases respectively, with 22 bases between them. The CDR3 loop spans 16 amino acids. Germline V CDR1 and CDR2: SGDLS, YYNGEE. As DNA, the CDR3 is TGTGCCAGCAGTGGAACGACGGACCTCCCTCGGGATACGCAGTATTTT. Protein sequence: CASSGTTDLPRDTQYF.

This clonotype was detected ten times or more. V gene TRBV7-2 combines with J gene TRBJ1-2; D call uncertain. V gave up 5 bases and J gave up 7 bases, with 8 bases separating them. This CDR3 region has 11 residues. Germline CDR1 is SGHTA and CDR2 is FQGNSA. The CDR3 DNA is TGTGCCAGCAGCATAGGTGGTGGCTACACCTTC. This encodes CASSIGGGYTF.

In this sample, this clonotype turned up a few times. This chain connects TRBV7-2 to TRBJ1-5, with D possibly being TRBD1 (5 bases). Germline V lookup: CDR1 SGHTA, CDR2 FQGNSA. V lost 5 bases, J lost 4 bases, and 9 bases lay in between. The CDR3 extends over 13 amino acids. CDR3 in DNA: TGTGCCAGCAGCCCCGACAGAAATCAGCCCCAGCATTTT. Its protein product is CASSPDRNQPQHF.

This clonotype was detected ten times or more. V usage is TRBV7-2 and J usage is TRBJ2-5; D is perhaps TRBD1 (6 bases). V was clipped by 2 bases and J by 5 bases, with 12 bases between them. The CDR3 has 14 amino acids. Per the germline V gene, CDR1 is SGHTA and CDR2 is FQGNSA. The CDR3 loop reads CASSLSQGWETQYF. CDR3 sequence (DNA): TGTGCCAGCAGCTTATCACAGGGTTGGGAGACCCAGTACTTC.

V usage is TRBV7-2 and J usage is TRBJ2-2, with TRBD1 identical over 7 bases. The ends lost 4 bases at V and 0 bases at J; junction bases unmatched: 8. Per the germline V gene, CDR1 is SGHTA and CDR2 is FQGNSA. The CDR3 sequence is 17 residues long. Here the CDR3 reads CASSYHTGTANTGELFF. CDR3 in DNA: TGTGCCAGCAGCTACCACACCGGGACAGCGAACACCGGGGAGCTGTTTTTT.

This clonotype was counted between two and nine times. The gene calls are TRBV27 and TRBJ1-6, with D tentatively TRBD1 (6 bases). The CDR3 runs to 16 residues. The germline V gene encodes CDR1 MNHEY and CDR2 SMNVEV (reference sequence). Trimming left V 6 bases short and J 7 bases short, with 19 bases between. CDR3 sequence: CASSLSGGASNSPLHF. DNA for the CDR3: TGTGCCAGCAGCCTCTCCGGGGGCGCGAGCAATTCACCCCTCCACTTT.

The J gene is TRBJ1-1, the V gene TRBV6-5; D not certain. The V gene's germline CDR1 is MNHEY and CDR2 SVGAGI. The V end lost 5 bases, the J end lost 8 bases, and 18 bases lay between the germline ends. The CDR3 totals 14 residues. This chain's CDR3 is CASSPAPTTVEAFF. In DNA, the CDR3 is TGTGCCAGCAGTCCCGCTCCCACGACGGTCGAAGCTTTCTTT.

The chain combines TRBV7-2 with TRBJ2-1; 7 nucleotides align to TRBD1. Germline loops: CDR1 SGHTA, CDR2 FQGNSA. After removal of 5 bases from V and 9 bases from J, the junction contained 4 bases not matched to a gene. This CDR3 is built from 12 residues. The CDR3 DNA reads TGTGCCAGCAGCCAGACAGGGCCTGAGCAGTTCTTC. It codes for CASSQTGPEQFF.

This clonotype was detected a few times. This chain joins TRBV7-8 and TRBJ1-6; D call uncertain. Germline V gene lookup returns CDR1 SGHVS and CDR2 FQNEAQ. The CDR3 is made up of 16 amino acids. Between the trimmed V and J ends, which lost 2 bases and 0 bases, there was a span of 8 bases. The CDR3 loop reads CASSLTVGSYNSPLHF. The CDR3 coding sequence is TGTGCCAGCAGCTTAACAGTGGGCTCCTATAATTCACCCCTCCACTTT.

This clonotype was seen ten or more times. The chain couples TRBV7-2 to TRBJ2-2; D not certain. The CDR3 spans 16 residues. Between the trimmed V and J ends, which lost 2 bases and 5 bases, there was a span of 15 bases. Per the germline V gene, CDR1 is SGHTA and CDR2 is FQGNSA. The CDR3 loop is CASSLNEIEWTGELFF. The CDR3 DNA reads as TGTGCCAGCAGCTTAAATGAGATAGAATGGACCGGGGAGCTGTTTTTT.

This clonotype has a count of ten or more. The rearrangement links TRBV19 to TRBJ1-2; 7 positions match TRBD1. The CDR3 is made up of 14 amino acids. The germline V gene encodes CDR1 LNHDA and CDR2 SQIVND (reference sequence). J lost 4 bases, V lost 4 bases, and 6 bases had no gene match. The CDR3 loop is CASSSNTGAYGYTF. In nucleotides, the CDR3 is TGTGCCAGTAGTAGTAACACAGGGGCCTATGGCTACACCTTC.

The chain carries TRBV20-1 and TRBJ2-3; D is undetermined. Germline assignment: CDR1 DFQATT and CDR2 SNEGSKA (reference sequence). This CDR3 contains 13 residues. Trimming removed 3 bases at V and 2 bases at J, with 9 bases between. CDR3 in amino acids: CSARVANTDTQYF. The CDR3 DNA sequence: TGCAGTGCTAGGGTCGCGAACACAGATACGCAGTATTTT.

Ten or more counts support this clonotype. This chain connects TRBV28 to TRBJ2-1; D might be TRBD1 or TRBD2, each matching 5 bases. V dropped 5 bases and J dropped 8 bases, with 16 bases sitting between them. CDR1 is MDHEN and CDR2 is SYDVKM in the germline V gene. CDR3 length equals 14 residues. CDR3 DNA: TGTGCCAGCAGTCCGCCGGGGCAACGCGATGAGCAGTTCTTC. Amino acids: CASSPPGQRDEQFF. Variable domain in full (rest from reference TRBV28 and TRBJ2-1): DVKVTQSSRYLVKRTGEKVFLECVQDMDHENMFWYRQDPGLGLRLIYFSYDVKMKEKGDIPEGYSVSREKKERFSLILESASTNQTSMYLCASSPPGQRDEQFFGPGTRLTVL.

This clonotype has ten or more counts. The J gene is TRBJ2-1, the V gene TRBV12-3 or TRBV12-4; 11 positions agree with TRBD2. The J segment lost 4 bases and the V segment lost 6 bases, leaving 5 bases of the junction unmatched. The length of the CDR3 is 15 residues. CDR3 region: CASRISGGEYNEQFF. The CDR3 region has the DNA TGTGCCAGCAGGATTAGCGGGGGGGAATACAATGAGCAGTTCTTC.